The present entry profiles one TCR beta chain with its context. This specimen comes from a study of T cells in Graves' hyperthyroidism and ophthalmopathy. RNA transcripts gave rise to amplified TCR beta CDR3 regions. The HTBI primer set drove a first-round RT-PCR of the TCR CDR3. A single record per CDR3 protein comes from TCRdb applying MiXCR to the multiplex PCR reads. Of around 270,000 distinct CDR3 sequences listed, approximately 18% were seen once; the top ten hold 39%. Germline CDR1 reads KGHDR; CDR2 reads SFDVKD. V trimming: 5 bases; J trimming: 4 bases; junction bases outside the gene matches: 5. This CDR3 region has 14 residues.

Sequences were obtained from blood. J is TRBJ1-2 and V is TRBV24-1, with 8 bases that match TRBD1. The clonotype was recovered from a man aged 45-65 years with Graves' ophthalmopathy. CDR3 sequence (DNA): TGTGCCACCAGTGCCACAGGGGGTAGCTATGGCTACACCTTC. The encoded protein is CATSATGGSYGYTF.